This T cell receptor beta chain is drawn from a study of blood T cell repertoires in COVID-19. Study-level information: COVID-19 samples from acute and convalescent phases originated in the United States, Italy and Spain.

The CDR3 is 13 amino acids. From germline, CDR1 is MRHNA and CDR2 SNTAGT. The V gene end was trimmed by 6 bases and the J gene end by 2 bases; junction bases not matched to a gene: 3. How the authors handled the data: Using reference gene primer amplification, nucleated cell counts were estimated. Method: immunoSEQ multiplex PCR; TCRdb's copy keeps in-frame clones and lacks some. V, J and clone size are taken as reported in that table, and D and trimming were inferred from the DNA itself. The sample yields about 170,000 clones, roughly 93% seen once. The sample comprised peripheral blood. The clonotype originates from a man aged 18 to 29 with COVID-19, enrolled during active disease. This rearrangement joins TRBV6-4 to TRBJ1-1; 7 bases are shared with TRBD1. This CDR3 is CASRTGSNTEAFF. CDR3 sequence (DNA): TGTGCCAGCAGGACAGGGAGTAACACTGAAGCTTTCTTT.